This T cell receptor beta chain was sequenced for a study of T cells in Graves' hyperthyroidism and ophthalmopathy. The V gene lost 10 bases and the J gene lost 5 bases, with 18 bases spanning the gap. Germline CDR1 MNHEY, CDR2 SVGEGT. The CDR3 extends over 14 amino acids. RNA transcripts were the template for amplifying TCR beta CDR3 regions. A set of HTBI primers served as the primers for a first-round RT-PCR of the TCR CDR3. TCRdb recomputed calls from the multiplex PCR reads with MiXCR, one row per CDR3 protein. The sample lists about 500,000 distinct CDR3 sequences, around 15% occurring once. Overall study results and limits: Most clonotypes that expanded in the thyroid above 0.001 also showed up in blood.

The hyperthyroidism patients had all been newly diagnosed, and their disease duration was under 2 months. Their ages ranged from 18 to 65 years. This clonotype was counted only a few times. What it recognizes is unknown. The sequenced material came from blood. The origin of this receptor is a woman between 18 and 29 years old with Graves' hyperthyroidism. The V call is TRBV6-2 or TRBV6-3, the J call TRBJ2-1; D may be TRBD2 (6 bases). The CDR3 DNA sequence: TGTGCCACCTCCCGGGGTAGCGGAAACAATGAGCAGTTCTTC. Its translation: CATSRGSGNNEQFF.